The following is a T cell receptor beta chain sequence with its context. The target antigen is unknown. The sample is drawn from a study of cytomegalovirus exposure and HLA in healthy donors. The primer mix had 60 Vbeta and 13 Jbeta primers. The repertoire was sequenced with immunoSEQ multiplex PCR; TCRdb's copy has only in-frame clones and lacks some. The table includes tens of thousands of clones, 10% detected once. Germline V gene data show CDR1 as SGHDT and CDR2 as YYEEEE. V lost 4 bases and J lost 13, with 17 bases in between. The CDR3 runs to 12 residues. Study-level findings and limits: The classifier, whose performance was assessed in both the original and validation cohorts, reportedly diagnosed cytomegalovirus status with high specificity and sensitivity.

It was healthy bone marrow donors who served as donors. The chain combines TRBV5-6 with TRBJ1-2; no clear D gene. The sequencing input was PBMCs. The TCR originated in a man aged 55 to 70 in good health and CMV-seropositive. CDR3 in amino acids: CASSDTGRYGTF. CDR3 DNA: TGTGCCAGCAGCGATACCGGGAGGTACGGCACCTTC. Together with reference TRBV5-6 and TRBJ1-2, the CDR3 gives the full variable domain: DAGVTQSPTHLIKTRGQQVTLRCSPKSGHDTVSWYQQALGQGPQFIFQYYEEEERQRGNFPDRFSGHQFPNYSSELNVNALLLGDSALYLCASSDTGRYGTFGSGTRLTVV.